This T cell receptor (beta chain) came from a study of cytomegalovirus exposure and HLA in healthy donors. V lost 3 bases and J lost 11, with 22 bases in between. CDR1 is GTSNPN and CDR2 is SVGIG in the germline V gene (reference sequence). This CDR3 has 15 residues. TCRdb's copy holds only in-frame clones and misses some; the assay was immunoSEQ multiplex PCR. The data hold fewer than 250,000 clones, with roughly 86% observed a single time. Source material: PBMCs. This sequence joins TRBV30 and TRBJ1-4; D unclear. The clonotype comes from a young woman in good health and CMV-seronegative. CDR3 protein: CAWSGWRIHPRKLFF. CDR3 nucleotides: TGTGCCTGGAGCGGATGGAGGATCCACCCTCGGAAACTGTTTTTT.